The source of this T cell receptor (beta chain) is a study of vaccination effects on CD4 cells after COVID-19. Under the ViraFEST assay, PBMC were stimulated with viral peptide pools so that antigen-specific CD4+ T cells expanded. Sequencing was performed afterwards. Culture lasted about 10 days before CD4+ T cell isolation. Vaccine recipients, nucleocapsid antibody negative, had no prior SARS-CoV-2 infection. Wells of roughly 1.9 million PBMC each were grown with 9.5 to 10 IU/ml IL-2 and approximately 10 ug/ml peptides. Half-medium changes using IL-2 medium occurred on days 3 and 7. About this clone: Its specificity is unknown.

Only in-frame clones appear in the TCRdb table, and some are missing; sequencing was by immunoSEQ multiplex PCR. The table records more than 40,000 clones, around 80% of them present only once. Unmatched junction bases numbered 4, after V lost 4 bases and J lost 4 bases. The CDR3 contains 15 residues. Germline CDR1 MGHDK, CDR2 SYGVNS. Broader study findings: Sampling in the study covered few convalescent patients and included no early post-infection timepoints. Clones from infection and from vaccination both contracted markedly late after vaccination.

The chain joins TRBV25-1 to TRBJ1-3, with 10 positions matching TRBD1. The material sequenced was CD4+ T cells from PBMCs cultured with SARS-CoV-2 spike peptides, taken before COVID-19 vaccination. The sequence was obtained from a human donor who received a COVID-19 vaccine. CDR3 coding DNA: TGTGCCAGCAGTGGGGACAGGGGACGAGGAAACACCATATATTTT. This encodes CASSGDRGRGNTIYF.